This TCR beta chain derives from a study of multiple sclerosis patients with progressive multifocal leukoencephalopathy. Noted time point: approximately 12 months of natalizumab therapy. Using immunoSEQ multiplex PCR, the repertoire was profiled, and TCRdb retains in-frame clones only, with some absent. The sample carries 26,000 or so clones, more than 85% recorded once. The CDR3 is 14 amino acids. The V end was cut by 7 bases, the J end by 4 bases, with 16 bases between. Per germline, CDR1 SEHNR and CDR2 FQNEAQ (reference sequence). This TCR was sampled from a man younger than 45 with multiple sclerosis. V is TRBV7-9 and J is TRBJ1-2, with D tentatively TRBD1 (6 bases). The input for sequencing was PBMCs, taken from a patient treated with natalizumab. CDR3 loop: CASTQGSPGYGYTF. The CDR3 DNA is TGTGCCAGCACCCAGGGGAGTCCCGGCTATGGCTACACCTTC.